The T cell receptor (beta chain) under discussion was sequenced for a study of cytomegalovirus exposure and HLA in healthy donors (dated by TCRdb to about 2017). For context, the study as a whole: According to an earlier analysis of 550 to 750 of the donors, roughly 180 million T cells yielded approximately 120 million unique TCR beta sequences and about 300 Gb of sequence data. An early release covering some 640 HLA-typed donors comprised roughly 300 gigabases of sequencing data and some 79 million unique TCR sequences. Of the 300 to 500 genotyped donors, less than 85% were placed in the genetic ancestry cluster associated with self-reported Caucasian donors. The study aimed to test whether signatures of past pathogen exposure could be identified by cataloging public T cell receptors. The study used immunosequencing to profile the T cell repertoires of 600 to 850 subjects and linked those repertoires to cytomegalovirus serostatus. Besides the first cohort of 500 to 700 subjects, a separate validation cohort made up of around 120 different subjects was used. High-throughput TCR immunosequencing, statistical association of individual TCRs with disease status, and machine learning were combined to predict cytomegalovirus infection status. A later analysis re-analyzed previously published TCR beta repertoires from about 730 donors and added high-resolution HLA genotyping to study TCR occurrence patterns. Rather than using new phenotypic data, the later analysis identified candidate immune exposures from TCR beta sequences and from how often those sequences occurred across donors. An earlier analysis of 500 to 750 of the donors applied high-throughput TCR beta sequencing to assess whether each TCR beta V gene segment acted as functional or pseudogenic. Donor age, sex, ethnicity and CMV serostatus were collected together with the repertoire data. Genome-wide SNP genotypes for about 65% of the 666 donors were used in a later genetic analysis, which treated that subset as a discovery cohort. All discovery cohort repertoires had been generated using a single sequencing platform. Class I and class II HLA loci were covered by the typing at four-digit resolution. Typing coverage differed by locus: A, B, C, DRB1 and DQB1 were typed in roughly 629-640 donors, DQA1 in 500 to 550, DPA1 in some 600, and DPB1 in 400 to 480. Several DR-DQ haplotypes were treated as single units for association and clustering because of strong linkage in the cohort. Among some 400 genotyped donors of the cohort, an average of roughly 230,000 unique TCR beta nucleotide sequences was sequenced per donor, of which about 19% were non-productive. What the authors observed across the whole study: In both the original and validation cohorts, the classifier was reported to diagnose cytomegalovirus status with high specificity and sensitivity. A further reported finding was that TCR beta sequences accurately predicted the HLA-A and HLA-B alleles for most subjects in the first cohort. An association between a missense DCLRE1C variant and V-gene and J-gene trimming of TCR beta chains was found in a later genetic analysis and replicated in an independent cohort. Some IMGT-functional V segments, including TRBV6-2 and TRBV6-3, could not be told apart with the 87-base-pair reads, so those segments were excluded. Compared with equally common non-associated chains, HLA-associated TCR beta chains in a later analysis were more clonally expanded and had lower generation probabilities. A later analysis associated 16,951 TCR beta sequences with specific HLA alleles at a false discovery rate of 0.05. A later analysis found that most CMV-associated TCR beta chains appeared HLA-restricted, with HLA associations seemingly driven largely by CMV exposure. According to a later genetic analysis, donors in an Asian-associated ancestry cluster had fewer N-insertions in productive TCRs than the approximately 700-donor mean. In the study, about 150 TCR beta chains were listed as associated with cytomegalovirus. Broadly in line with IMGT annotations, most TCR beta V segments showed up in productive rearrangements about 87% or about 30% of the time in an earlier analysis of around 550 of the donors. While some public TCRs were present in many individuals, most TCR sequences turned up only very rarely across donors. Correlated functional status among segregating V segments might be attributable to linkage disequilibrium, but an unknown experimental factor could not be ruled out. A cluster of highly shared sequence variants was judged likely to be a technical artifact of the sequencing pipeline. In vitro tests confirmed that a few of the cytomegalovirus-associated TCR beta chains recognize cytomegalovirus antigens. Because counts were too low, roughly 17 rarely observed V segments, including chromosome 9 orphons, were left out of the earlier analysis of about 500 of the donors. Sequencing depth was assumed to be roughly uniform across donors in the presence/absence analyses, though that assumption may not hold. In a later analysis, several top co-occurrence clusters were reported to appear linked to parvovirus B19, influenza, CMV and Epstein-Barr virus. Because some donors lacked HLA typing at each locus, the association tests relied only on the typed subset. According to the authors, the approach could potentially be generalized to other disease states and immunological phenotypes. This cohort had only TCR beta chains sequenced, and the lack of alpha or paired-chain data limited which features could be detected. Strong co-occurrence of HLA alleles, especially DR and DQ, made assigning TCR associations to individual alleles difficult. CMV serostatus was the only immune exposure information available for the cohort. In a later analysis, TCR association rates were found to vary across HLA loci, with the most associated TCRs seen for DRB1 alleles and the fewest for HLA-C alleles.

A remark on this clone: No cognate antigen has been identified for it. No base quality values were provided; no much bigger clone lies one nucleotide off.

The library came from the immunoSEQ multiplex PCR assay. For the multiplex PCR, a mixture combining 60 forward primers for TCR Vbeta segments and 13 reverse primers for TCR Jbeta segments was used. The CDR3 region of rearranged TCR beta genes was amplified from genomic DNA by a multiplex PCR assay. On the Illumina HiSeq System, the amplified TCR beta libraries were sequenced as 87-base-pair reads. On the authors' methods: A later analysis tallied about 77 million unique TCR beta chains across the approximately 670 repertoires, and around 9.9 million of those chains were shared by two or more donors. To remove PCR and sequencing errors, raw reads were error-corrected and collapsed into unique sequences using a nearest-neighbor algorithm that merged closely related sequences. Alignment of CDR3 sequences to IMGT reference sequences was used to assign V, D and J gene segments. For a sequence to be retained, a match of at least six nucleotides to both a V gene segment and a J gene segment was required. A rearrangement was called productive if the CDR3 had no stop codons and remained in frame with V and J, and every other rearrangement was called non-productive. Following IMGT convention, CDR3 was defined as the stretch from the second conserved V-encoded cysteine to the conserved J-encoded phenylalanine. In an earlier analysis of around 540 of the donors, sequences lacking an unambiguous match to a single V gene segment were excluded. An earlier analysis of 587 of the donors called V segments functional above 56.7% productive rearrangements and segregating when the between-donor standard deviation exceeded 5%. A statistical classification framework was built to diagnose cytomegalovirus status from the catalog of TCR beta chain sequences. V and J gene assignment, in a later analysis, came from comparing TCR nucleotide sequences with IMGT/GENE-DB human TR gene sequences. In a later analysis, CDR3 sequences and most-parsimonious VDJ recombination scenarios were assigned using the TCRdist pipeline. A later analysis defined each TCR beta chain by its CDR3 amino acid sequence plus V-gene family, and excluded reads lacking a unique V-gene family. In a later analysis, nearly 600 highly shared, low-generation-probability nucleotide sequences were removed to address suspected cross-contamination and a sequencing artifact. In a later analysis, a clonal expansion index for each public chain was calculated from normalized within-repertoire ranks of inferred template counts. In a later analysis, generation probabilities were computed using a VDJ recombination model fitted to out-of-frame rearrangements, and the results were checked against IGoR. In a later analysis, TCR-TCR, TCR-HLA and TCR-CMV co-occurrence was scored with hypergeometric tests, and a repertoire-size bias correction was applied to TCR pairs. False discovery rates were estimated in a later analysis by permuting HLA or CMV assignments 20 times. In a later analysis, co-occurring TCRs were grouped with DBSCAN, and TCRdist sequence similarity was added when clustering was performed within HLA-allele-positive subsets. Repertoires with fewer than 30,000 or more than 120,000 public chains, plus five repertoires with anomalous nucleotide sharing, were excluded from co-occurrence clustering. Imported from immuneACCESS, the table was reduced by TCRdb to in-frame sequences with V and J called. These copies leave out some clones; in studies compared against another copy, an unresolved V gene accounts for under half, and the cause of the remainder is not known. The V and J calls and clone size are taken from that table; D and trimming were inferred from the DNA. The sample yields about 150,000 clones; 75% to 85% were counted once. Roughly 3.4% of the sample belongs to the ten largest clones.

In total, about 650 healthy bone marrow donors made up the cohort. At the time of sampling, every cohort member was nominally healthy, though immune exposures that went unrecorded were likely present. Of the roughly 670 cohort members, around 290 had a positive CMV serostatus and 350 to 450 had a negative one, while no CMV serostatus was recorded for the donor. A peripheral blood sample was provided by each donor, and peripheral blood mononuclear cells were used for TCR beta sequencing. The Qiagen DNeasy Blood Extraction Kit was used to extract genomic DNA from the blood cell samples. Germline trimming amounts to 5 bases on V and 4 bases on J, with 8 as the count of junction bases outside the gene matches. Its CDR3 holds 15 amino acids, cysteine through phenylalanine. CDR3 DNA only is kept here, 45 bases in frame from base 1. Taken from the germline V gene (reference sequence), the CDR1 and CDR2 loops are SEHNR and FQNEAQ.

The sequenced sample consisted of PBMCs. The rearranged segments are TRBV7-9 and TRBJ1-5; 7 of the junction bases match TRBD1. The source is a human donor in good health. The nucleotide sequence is TGTGCCAGCAGCGCCGGGACAGCTGAAAATCAGCCCCAGCATTTT. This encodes CASSAGTAENQPQHF.